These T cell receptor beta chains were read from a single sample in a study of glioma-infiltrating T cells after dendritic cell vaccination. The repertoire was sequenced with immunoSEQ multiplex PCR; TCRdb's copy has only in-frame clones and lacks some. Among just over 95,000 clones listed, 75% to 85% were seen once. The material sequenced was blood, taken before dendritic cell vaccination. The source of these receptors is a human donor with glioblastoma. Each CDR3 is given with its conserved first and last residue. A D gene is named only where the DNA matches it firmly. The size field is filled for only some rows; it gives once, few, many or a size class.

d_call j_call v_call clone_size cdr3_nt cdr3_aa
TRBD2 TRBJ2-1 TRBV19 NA TGTGCCAGTAGCATCCCAGCGGGGGGCTCCTACAATGAGCAGTTCTTC CASSIPAGGSYNEQFF
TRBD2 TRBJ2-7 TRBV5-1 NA TGCGCCAGCAGTTCCCAGAGCGGGAGGGCCGACGAGCAGTACTTC CASSSQSGRADEQYF
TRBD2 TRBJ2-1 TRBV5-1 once TGCGCCAGCAGCTTCGGGGGGACCAATTACAATGAGCAGTTCTTC CASSFGGTNYNEQFF
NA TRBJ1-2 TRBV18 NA TGTGCCAGCTCCCCGCCGGGTTCCCCTCGGGGCTACACCTTC CASSPPGSPRGYTF
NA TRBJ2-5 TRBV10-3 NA TGTGCCGCAGAGGGGGGCGGAACAGGGGATTTCGAGACCCAGTACTTC CAAEGGGTGDFETQYF
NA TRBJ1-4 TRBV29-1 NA TGCAGCGTTGCGGGGGGGGCAGGGATTCCGAATGAAAAACTGTTTTTT CSVAGGAGIPNEKLFF
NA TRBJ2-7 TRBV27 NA TGTGCCAGCAGTTTATCGAGAGGTCTGCTGTTATCAGACTACGAGCAGTACTTC CASSLSRGLLLSDYEQYF
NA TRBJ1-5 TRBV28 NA TGTGCCATCCAAGGGGGATTCTTTGATCAGCCCCAGCATTTT CAIQGGFFDQPQHF
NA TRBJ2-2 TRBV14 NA TGTGCCAGCAGCCCCCTATCCCATAGCACCGGGGAGCTGTTTTTT CASSPLSHSTGELFF
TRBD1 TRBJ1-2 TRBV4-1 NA TGCGCCAGCAGCCTGCTGGACGGACAGGGCTATGGCTACACCTTC CASSLLDGQGYGYTF
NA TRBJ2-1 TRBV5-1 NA TGCGCCAGCAGCTTGGTGGGTCTAGACCACTACAATGAGCAGTTCTTC CASSLVGLDHYNEQFF
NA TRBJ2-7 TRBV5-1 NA TGCGCCAGCAGCTTCAGCGGGTTAGATCGCGAGCAGTACTTC CASSFSGLDREQYF
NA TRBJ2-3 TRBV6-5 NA TGTGCCAGCAGTTACGGCGACACCACAGATACGCAGTATTTT CASSYGDTTDTQYF
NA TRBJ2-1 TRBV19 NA TGTGCCAGTCGGTTCGGGAGTCAGTACAATGAGCAGTTCTTC CASRFGSQYNEQFF
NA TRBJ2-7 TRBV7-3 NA TGTGCCAGCAGCCAAGGACAGTTATACGAGCAGTACTTC CASSQGQLYEQYF
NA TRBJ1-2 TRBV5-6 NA TGTGCCAGCAGCTTTCAAGACAGAGATATCTATGGCTACACCTTC CASSFQDRDIYGYTF
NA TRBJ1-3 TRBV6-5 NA TGTGCCAGCAGTTACTCGGAACAGGGAAACACCATATATTTT CASSYSEQGNTIYF
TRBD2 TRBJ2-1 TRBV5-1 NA TGCGCCAGCAGCTTGGGTGGGACTAGCGGGAGCAATGAGCAGTTCTTC CASSLGGTSGSNEQFF
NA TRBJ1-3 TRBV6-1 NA TGTGCCAGCACCCCAGGACTTCGATCTGGAAACACCATATATTTT CASTPGLRSGNTIYF
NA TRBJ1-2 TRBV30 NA TGTGCCTGGAGGATGCTCAGGGGACGGATTTGGGGCTACACCTTC CAWRMLRGRIWGYTF
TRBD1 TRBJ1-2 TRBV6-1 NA TGTGCCAGCAGTGGACCGACAGGGGCCGCCTATGGCTACACCTTC CASSGPTGAAYGYTF
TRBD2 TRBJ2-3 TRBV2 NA TGTGCCAGCAGTGAACGGCCTAGCGGGAGGGCCGCTTTGGTAGATACGCAGTATTTT CASSERPSGRAALVDTQYF
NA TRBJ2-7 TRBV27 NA TGTGCCAGCAGTTCACAGGGCTCCTACGAGCAGTACTTC CASSSQGSYEQYF
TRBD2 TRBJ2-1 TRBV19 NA TGTGCCAGTAGTCCGACTAGCGGGGGGTCCTGGAAGCAGTTCTTC CASSPTSGGSWKQFF
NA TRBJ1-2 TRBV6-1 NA TGTGCCAGCAGTGAAAGTCCCCCAAACAGGTGGACCTACACCTTC CASSESPPNRWTYTF
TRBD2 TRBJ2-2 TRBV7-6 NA TGTGCCAGCAGCCGCGGGAGGAGCGGGGGGAAGACCGGGGAGCTGTTTTTT CASSRGRSGGKTGELFF
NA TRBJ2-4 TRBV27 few TGTGCCAGCAGTTTGGAAGGACTAGCCAAAAACATTCAGTACTTC CASSLEGLAKNIQYF
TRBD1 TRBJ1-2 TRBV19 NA TGTGCCTCCCGGGACAGGGGAAGGTGGAACTATGGCTACACCTTC CASRDRGRWNYGYTF
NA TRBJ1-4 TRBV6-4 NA TGTGCCAGCAGTGACAACTCGGAGGGCGTGAAAAAACTGTTTTTT CASSDNSEGVKKLFF